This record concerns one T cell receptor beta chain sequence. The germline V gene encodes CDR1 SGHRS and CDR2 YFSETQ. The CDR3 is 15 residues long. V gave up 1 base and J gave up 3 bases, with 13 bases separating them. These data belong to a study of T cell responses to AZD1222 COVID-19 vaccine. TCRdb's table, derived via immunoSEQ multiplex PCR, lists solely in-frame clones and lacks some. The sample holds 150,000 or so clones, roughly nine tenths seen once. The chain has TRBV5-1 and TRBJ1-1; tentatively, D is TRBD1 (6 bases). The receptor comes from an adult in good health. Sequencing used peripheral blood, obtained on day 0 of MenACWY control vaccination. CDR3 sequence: CASSLLGAEDTEAFF. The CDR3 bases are TGCGCCAGCAGCTTGTTGGGGGCTGAGGACACTGAAGCTTTCTTT. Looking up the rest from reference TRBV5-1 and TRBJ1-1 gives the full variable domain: KAGVTQTPRYLIKTRGQQVTLSCSPISGHRSVSWYQQTPGQGLQFLFEYFSETQRNKGNFPGRFSGRQFSNSRSEMNVSTLELGDSALYLCASSLLGAEDTEAFFGQGTRLTVV.